This T cell receptor beta chain derives from a study of cytomegalovirus exposure and HLA in healthy donors. This clone was detected only once. The antigen is not known. Study-wide results and caveats: The presence/absence work took it that sequencing depth was about the same across donors. Cytomegalovirus association was assigned to 170 or so TCR beta chains. A later analysis, which compared TCR beta chains of equal frequency, found the HLA-associated ones more clonally expanded. Fewer N-insertions than the roughly 700-donor mean were reportedly shown by an Asian-associated ancestry cluster in a later analysis.

In the PCR, 60 Vbeta and 13 Jbeta primers were used. This table comes from immunoSEQ multiplex PCR, and its TCRdb copy is limited to in-frame clones, with some not included. The sample has some 100,000 clones; about three quarters are singletons. CDR3 length: 14 residues. V lost 4 bases and J 0 bases, leaving 7 bases between the germline ends. CDR1 is SGHAT and CDR2 is FQNNGV in the germline V gene. The sequence came from a male donor in good health and CMV-seropositive. Sequenced material: PBMCs. The genes are TRBV11-2 and TRBJ1-3, with TRBD1 as a possible D gene (5 bases). The CDR3 loop is CASSYRNSGNTIYF. CDR3 in DNA: TGTGCCAGCAGCTACAGGAACTCTGGAAACACCATATATTTT. Combining the CDR3 with reference TRBV11-2 and TRBJ1-3 gives the whole variable domain EAGVAQSPRYKIIEKRQSVAFWCNPISGHATLYWYQQILGQGPKLLIQFQNNGVVDDSQLPKDRFSAERLKGVDSTLKIQPAKLEDSAVYLCASSYRNSGNTIYFGEGSWLTVV.